This T cell receptor beta chain stems from a study of OX40 agonist ivuxolimab in advanced cancers. Looking at the study overall: Participants, about 83% male, averaged approximately 60 years of age, ranging from about 23 to 79.

TCRdb's copy holds only in-frame clones and misses some; the assay was immunoSEQ multiplex PCR. Seen here are 82,000 or so clones, more than 70% observed once, and the top ten hold approximately 2.3%. This receptor was identified in an adult with an advanced solid tumor such as melanoma, head and neck, liver or kidney cancer. Sequenced here: CD4+ or CD8+ T cells sorted from blood, sampled in a trial of the OX40 agonist ivuxolimab.

The CDR3 is CASKLIQGTPDTQYF. As DNA, the CDR3 is TGTGCCAGCAAACTTATACAGGGTACGCCAGATACGCAGTATTTT. The V and J genes are TRBV5-4 and TRBJ2-3, with D possibly matching TRBD1 (6 bases). This CDR3 is 15 amino acids long. Trimming stripped 6 bases from V and 4 bases from J, with 18 bases between. Germline V lookup: CDR1 SGHNT, CDR2 YYREEE (reference sequence).